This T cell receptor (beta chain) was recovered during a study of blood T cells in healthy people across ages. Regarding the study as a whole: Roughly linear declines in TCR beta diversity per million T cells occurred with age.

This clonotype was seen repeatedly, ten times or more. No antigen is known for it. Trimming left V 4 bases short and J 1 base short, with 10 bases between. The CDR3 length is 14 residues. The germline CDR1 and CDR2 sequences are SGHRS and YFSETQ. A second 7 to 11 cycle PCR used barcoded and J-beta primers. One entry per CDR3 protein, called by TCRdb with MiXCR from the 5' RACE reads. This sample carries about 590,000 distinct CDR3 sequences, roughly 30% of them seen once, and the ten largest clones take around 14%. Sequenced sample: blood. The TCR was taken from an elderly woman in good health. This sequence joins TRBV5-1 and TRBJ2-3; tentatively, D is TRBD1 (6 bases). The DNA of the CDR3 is TGCGCCAGCAGCCCCAGGGGCCGCACAGATACGCAGTATTTT. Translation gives CASSPRGRTDTQYF.